Sequencing of this T cell receptor (beta chain) was carried out in a study of metastatic and nonmetastatic thyroid tumors. As for the study in general: Comparison of repertoires was carried out across blood and tumor or nodule tissue from malignant and benign thyroid patients.

Ahead of thyroid surgery, no patient had received treatment of any kind. About this clone itself: The antigen is unknown.

The junction had 5 bases not matched to a gene; V was cut back by 0 bases and J by 2 bases. The CDR3 length is 16 residues. Germline V gives CDR1 SGHRS, CDR2 YFSETQ. As originally analysed: The study took CDR3 differences across clinicopathological groups and made a distant-metastasis classifier for papillary thyroid cancer from them. TCRdb reprocessed the PCR reads using MiXCR. TCRdb's processing, not the authors', yielded these V and J calls. Here the sample spans 3,700 or so clones, around 32% being singletons. General study points: According to reports, the diversity of TCR beta was significantly higher in malignant thyroid tumors than in benign nodules, and this held in both blood and tumor samples.

The sample taken for sequencing was adjacent normal tissue. The V and J genes are TRBV5-1 and TRBJ1-2, with 9 bases identical to TRBD1. The sequence was obtained from a male donor with papillary thyroid cancer or a benign thyroid nodule (not recorded which). Some clones in this sample may be carry-over from other donors' samples. In DNA, the CDR3 is TGCGCCAGCAGCTTGGGCCTTGGGACAGGGAACTATGGCTACACCTTC. Protein: CASSLGLGTGNYGYTF.